Below, 20 T cell receptor beta chains from the same sample are listed, as sequenced in a study of blood T cell repertoires in COVID-19. TCRdb's table, derived via immunoSEQ multiplex PCR, lists solely in-frame clones and lacks some. The sample has over 150,000 clones; approximately 83% are singletons. Sequencing was done on a sample of peripheral blood. Receptors were obtained from a woman aged 40 to 49 with COVID-19, enrolled during active disease.

The chain links TRBV10-3 to TRBJ1-2; D unclear. The CDR3 is 14 amino acids. Germline CDR1 is ENHRY and CDR2 is SYGVKD. The V end lost 1 base, the J end lost 1 base, and 7 bases lay between the germline ends. The CDR3 DNA reads as TGTGCCATCAGTGAGTTACCTAGTAACTATGGCTACACCTTC. The encoded protein is CAISELPSNYGYTF.

This chain uses TRBV6-5 with TRBJ1-2; D is unclear. The CDR3 consists of 13 residues. Per germline, CDR1 MNHEY and CDR2 SVGAGI. Trimming stripped 11 bases from V and 5 bases from J, with 18 bases between. The chain's CDR3 is CAALGLGGYGYTF. As DNA, the CDR3 is TGTGCCGCTTTAGGACTCGGCGGATATGGCTACACCTTC.

In this sample, this clone turned up once. The chain has TRBV9 and TRBJ1-4; 8 bases match TRBD1. CDR1 and CDR2 from the germline V gene are SGDLS and YYNGEE. V trimming: 2 bases; J trimming: 5 bases; junction bases outside the gene matches: 5. The CDR3 is 15 amino acids. The DNA for the CDR3 is TGTGCCAGCAGCGTGACAGGGGCGGCAAATGAAAAACTGTTTTTT. Translation: CASSVTGAANEKLFF.

The chain is built from TRBV9 and TRBJ1-3; TRBD1 might be the D (5 bases). The CDR3 runs 14 residues. V lost 4 bases to trimming and J lost 7 bases, with 15 bases between them. Germline CDR1 reads SGDLS; CDR2 reads YYNGEE. The chain's CDR3 is CASSPEGGGNTIYF. For the CDR3, the DNA is TGTGCCAGCAGCCCAGAGGGTGGGGGGAACACCATATATTTT.

This clone has a handful of counts. The chain combines TRBV7-9 with TRBJ2-1; a weak D match, TRBD2 (6 bases). Trimming took 10 bases from V and 7 from J, leaving 17 bases between them. Germline-derived CDR1 and CDR2 are SEHNR and FQNEAQ (reference sequence). CDR3 length equals 13 residues. The CDR3 loop reads CATPEGGANEQFF. The CDR3 DNA sequence: TGTGCCACTCCTGAAGGCGGGGCGAATGAGCAGTTCTTC.

The CDR3 nucleotides are TGTGCCAGCAGCCAACAGGGAAACTATGGCTACACCTTC. Amino acids: CASSQQGNYGYTF. The chain combines TRBV13 with TRBJ1-2, with D perhaps TRBD1 (6 bases). The germline V and J ends were trimmed by 5 bases and 2 bases, with 9 bases remaining between them. This CDR3 region has 13 residues. Germline loops: CDR1 PRHDT, CDR2 FYEKMQ (reference sequence).

V usage is TRBV7-2 and J usage is TRBJ2-3; TRBD1 is a possible D gene (6 bases). The length of the CDR3 is 15 residues. The ends were cut back, 1 base at V and 4 bases at J, with 12 bases in the middle. From germline, CDR1 is SGHTA and CDR2 FQGNSA. The CDR3 sequence: CASSLGGPMADTQYF. CDR3 nucleotides: TGTGCCAGCAGCTTAGGGGGGCCGATGGCAGATACGCAGTATTTT.

This rearrangement joins TRBV6-1 to TRBJ2-5, with D perhaps matching TRBD1 (6 bases). The V gene lost 0 bases and the J gene lost 5 bases, with 13 bases spanning the gap. CDR1 is MNHNS, CDR2 SASEGT, per germline. This CDR3 comprises 15 residues. This CDR3 is CASSEAQGGLETQYF. As DNA, the CDR3 is TGTGCCAGCAGTGAAGCGCAAGGGGGTTTGGAGACCCAGTACTTC.

The CDR3 reads CASSARGQGAFF. The CDR3 DNA reads as TGCGCCAGCAGCGCAAGGGGGCAAGGAGCTTTCTTT. This chain uses TRBV4-1 with TRBJ1-1; TRBD1 aligns across 7 bases. Trimming at V came to 5 bases and at J to 10 bases, leaving 7 bases not matched to a gene. Germline values: CDR1 MGHRA, CDR2 YSYEKL. The CDR3 consists of 12 residues.

The rearrangement links TRBV5-1 to TRBJ1-1; D is undetermined. Germline V gene data show CDR1 as SGHRS and CDR2 as YFSETQ. The CDR3 totals 15 residues. The V end was cut by 0 bases, the J end by 2 bases, with 11 bases between. The CDR3 loop reads CASSLGSGFNTEAFF. The CDR3 DNA reads TGCGCCAGCAGCTTGGGTTCCGGGTTTAACACTGAAGCTTTCTTT.

The chain employs TRBV7-5 and TRBJ2-5; TRBD1, the D gene given by the table, was not confirmed from the DNA. TRBV7-5 constitutes a pseudogene. The CDR3 covers 18 residues. The CDR3 sequence is CVRSLGGTGAVIQETQYF. In nucleotides, the CDR3 is TGTGTCAGAAGCTTAGGAGGGACAGGCGCCGTTATCCAAGAGACCCAGTACTTC.

The rearrangement links TRBV18 to TRBJ2-1; 9 positions match TRBD2. CDR1 and CDR2 from the germline V gene are KGHSH and LQKENI. The junction had 4 bases not matched to a gene; V was cut back by 1 base and J by 3 bases. The CDR3 length is 16 residues. The CDR3 here is CASSPLAGVDYNEQFF. CDR3 in DNA: TGTGCCAGCTCACCACTAGCGGGAGTTGACTACAATGAGCAGTTCTTC.

This rearrangement joins TRBV13 to TRBJ2-2; 14 bases are shared with TRBD2. This CDR3 has 19 amino acids. After removal of 4 bases from V and 6 bases from J, the junction contained 13 bases not matched to a gene. CDR1 is PRHDT and CDR2 is FYEKMQ in the germline V gene (reference sequence). The CDR3 coding sequence is TGTGCCAGCAGCTCATTCGGACTAGCGGGAGGCGGGTGGTCCGGGGAGCTGTTTTTT. Translating gives CASSSFGLAGGGWSGELFF. Filled out from reference TRBV13 and TRBJ2-2, the complete variable domain reads AAGVIQSPRHLIKEKRETATLKCYPIPRHDTVYWYQQGPGQDPQFLISFYEKMQSDKGSIPDRFSAQQFSDYHSELNMSSLELGDSALYFCASSSFGLAGGGWSGELFFGEGSRLTVL.

In nucleotides, the CDR3 is TGCGCCAGCAGCCTCGACTTATTCGACTATGGCTACACCTTC. Amino acids: CASSLDLFDYGYTF. The chain uses TRBV5-1 and TRBJ1-2; D call uncertain. V gave up 4 bases and J gave up 3 bases, with 13 bases separating them. The CDR3 runs to 14 residues. Germline CDR1 SGHRS, CDR2 YFSETQ.

V is TRBV3-1 (or the pseudogene TRBV3-2) and J is TRBJ2-7, with 9 bases identical to TRBD2. The CDR3 consists of 16 residues. Germline CDR1 LGHDT, CDR2 YNNKEL (reference sequence). Trimming cost V 1 base and J 3 bases; bases outside gene matches: 7. Here the CDR3 DNA reads TGTGCCAGCAGCCAAGTGGGCGGGAGGGCCGTCTACGAGCAGTACTTC. It is translated as CASSQVGGRAVYEQYF.

The genes are TRBV19 and TRBJ2-2; 10 positions match TRBD2. CDR1 is LNHDA, CDR2 SQIVND, per germline (reference sequence). J was trimmed by 4 bases and V by 5 bases; bases with no gene match: 7. The CDR3 runs 16 residues. The CDR3 loop is CASSYRGLALTGELFF. CDR3 coding DNA: TGTGCCAGTAGTTATAGGGGACTAGCGCTCACCGGGGAGCTGTTTTTT.

Note on this clone: Other DNA sequences from this sample encode an identical CDR3 as well. This chain uses TRBV12-3 or TRBV12-4 with TRBJ2-7; D might be TRBD2 (5 bases). V was pared by 4 bases and J by 1 base, with 8 bases between. This CDR3 contains 13 residues. CDR3 nucleotide sequence: TGTGCCAGCAGTTCCCCGGGGTCCTACGAGCAGTACTTC. It encodes CASSSPGSYEQYF.

This clone has only a few counts. The chain is built from TRBV5-1 and TRBJ1-3; 7 bases match TRBD1. V dropped 4 bases and J dropped 4; count of bases not matched to a gene: 14. CDR1 is SGHRS and CDR2 is YFSETQ in the germline V gene. The CDR3 runs to 17 residues. The DNA of the CDR3 is TGCGCCAGCAGCCATGGACAGGCCGGGCTATCGGGAAACACCATATATTTT. This sequence encodes CASSHGQAGLSGNTIYF. The full variable domain, in which reference TRBV5-1 and TRBJ1-3 provide the parts outside the CDR3, is KAGVTQTPRYLIKTRGQQVTLSCSPISGHRSVSWYQQTPGQGLQFLFEYFSETQRNKGNFPGRFSGRQFSNSRSEMNVSTLELGDSALYLCASSHGQAGLSGNTIYFGEGSWLTVV.

This clone was recorded a few times. This chain links TRBV18 with TRBJ2-7, with unresolved D. CDR1 is KGHSH, CDR2 LQKENI, per germline. CDR3 size: 13 residues. With 3 bases removed from V and 2 bases from J, the gap between germline ends came to 8 bases. CDR3 residues: CASSPVLAYEQYF. CDR3 sequence (DNA): TGTGCCAGCTCACCTGTCCTCGCCTACGAGCAGTACTTC.

V and J are TRBV5-4 and TRBJ2-3; 7 positions agree with TRBD2. This CDR3 has 15 amino acids. The V gene's germline CDR1 is SGHNT and CDR2 YYREEE (reference sequence). The J segment lost 2 bases and the V segment lost 3 bases, leaving 6 bases of the junction unmatched. The CDR3 sequence is CASSSRTRITDTQYF. CDR3 nucleotide sequence: TGTGCCAGCAGCTCGCGGACTAGAATCACAGATACGCAGTATTTT.